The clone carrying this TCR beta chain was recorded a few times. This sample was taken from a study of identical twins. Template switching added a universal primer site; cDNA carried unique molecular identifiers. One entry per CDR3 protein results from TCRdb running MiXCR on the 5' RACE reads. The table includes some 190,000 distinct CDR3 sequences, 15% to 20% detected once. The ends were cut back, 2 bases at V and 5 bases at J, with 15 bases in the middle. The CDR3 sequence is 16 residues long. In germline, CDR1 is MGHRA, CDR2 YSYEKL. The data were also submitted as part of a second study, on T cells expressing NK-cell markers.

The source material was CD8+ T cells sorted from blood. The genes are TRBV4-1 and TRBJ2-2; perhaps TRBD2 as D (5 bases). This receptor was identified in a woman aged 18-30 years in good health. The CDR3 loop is CASSQPVVSGTGELFF. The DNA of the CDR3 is TGCGCCAGCAGCCAACCCGTTGTGAGCGGAACCGGGGAGCTGTTTTTT.